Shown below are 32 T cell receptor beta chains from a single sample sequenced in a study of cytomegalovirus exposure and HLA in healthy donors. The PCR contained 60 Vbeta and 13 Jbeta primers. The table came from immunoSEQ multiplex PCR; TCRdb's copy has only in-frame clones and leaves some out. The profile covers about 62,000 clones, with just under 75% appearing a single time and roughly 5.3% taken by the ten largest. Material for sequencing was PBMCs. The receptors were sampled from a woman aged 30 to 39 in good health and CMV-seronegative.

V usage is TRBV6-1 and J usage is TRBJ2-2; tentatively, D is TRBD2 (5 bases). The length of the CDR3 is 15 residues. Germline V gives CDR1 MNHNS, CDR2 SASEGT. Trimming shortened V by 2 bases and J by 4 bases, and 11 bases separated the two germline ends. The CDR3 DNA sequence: TGTGCCAGCAGTGAATCGGCGGGTGGCACCGGGGAGCTGTTTTTT. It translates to CASSESAGGTGELFF.

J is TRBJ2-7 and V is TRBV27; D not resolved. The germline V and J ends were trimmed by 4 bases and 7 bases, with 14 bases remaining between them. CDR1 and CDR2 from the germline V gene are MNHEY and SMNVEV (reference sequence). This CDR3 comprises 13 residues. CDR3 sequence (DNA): TGTGCCAGCAGTTATAGTTCTCGGTGGGAGCAGTACTTC. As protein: CASSYSSRWEQYF.

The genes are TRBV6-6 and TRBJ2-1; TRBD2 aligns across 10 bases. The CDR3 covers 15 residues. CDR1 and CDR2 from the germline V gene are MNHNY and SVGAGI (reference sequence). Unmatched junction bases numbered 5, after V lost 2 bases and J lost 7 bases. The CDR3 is CASSYASGSYNEQFF. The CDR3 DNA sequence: TGTGCCAGCAGTTACGCTAGCGGGAGTTATAATGAGCAGTTCTTC.

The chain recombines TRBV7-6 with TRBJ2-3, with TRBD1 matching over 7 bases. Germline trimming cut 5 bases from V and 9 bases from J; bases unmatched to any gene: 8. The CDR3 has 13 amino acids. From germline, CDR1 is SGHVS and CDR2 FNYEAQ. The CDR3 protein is CASSANRGETQYF. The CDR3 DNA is TGTGCCAGCAGCGCAAACAGGGGTGAGACGCAGTATTTT.

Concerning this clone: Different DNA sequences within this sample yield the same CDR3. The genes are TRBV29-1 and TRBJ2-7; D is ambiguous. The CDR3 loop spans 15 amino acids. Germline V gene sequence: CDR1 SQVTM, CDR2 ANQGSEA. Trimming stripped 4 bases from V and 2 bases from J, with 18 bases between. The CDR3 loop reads CSVVFEEETAYEQYF. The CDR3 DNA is TGCAGCGTTGTTTTCGAGGAAGAGACGGCCTACGAGCAGTACTTC.

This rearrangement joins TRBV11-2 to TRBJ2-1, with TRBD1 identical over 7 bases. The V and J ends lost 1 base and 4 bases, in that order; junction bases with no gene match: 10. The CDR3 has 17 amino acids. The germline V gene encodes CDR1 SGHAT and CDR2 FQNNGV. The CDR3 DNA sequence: TGTGCCAGCAGCTTAGTCCCGGCAGGGGGTAGGTACAATGAGCAGTTCTTC. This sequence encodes CASSLVPAGGRYNEQFF. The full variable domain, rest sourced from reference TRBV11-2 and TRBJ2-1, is EAGVAQSPRYKIIEKRQSVAFWCNPISGHATLYWYQQILGQGPKLLIQFQNNGVVDDSQLPKDRFSAERLKGVDSTLKIQPAKLEDSAVYLCASSLVPAGGRYNEQFFGPGTRLTVL.

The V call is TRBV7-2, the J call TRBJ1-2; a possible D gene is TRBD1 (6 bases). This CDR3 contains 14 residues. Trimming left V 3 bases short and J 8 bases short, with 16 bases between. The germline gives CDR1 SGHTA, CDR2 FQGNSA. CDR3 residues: CASSFSRAGDGYTF. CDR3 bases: TGTGCCAGCAGCTTTAGTAGGGCAGGGGACGGCTACACCTTC.

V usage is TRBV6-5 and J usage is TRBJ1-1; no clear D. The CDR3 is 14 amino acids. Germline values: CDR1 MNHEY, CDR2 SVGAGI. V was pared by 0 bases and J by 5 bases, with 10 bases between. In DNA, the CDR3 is TGTGCCAGCAGTTACTCTGGCAGGAAGACTGAAGCTTTCTTT. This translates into CASSYSGRKTEAFF.

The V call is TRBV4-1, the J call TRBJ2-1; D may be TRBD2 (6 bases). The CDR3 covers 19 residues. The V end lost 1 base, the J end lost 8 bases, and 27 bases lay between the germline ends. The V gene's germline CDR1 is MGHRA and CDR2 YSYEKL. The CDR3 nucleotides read TGCGCCAGCAGCCAAGTTAAGTATCTAGGACTAACTTTTACCGATGAGCAGTTCTTC. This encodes CASSQVKYLGLTFTDEQFF.

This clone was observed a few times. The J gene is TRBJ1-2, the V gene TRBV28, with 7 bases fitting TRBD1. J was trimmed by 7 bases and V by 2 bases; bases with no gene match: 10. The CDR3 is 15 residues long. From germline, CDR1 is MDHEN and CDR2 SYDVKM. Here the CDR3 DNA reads TGTGCCAGCAGTTTAAATAACAGGGGCATGCGTGGCTACACCTTC. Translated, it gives CASSLNNRGMRGYTF.

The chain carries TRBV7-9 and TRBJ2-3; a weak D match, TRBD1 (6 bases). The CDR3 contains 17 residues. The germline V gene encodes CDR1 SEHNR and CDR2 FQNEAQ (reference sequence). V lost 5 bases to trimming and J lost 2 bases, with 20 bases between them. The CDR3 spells CASSGTGTLLPTDTQYF. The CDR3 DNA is TGTGCCAGCAGCGGCACCGGGACACTCCTTCCCACAGATACGCAGTATTTT.

CDR3 coding DNA: TGTGCCAGCAGCGCACAGGGGGGGGTCACAGATACGCAGTATTTT. This sequence encodes CASSAQGGVTDTQYF. The rearrangement joins TRBV9 to TRBJ2-3; a possible D gene is TRBD1 (8 bases). The CDR3 covers 15 residues. The germline V and J ends were trimmed by 3 bases and 2 bases, with 13 bases remaining between them. The germline V gene has CDR1 SGDLS and CDR2 YYNGEE. The full variable domain, completed using reference TRBV9 and TRBJ2-3, is DSGVTQTPKHLITATGQRVTLRCSPRSGDLSVYWYQQSLDQGLQFLIQYYNGEERAKGNILERFSAQQFPDLHSELNLSSLELGDSALYFCASSAQGGVTDTQYFGPGTRLTVL.

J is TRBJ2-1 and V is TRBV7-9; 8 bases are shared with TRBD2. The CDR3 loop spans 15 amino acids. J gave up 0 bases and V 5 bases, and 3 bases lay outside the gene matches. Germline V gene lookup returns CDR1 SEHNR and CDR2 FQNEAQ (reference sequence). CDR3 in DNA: TGTGCCAGCAGCCGACTAGCGCGCTCCTACAATGAGCAGTTCTTC. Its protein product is CASSRLARSYNEQFF.

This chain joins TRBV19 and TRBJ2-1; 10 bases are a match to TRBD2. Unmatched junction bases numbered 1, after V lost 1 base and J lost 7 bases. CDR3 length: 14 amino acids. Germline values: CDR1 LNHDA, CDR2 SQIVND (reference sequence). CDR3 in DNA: TGTGCCAGTAGTATAGCTAGCGGGAGAAATGAGCAGTTCTTC. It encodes CASSIASGRNEQFF.

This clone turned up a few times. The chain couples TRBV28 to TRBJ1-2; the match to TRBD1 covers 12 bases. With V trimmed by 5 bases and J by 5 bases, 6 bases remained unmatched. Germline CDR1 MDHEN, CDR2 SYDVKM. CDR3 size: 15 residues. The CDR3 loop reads CASSPGTGGFYGYTF. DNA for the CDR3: TGTGCCAGCAGTCCTGGGACAGGGGGCTTTTATGGCTACACCTTC.

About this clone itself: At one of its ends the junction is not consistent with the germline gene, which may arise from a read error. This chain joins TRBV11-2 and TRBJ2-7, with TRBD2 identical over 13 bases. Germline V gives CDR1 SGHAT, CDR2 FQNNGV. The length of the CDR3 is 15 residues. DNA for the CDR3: TGTGCCAGCAGCTATACTAGCGGGAGGGCCTACGAGCAGTATTTC. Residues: CASSYTSGRAYEQYF.

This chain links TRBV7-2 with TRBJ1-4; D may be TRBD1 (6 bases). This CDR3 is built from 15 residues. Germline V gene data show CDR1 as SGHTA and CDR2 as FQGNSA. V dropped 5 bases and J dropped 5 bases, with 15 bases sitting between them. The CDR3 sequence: CASSTFGQNNEKLFF. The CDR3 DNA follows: TGTGCCAGCAGCACCTTTGGACAGAACAATGAAAAACTGTTTTTT.

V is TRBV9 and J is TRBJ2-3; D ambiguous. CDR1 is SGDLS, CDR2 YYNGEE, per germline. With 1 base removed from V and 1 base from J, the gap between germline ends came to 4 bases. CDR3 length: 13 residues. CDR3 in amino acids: CASSVLGTDTQYF. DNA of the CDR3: TGTGCCAGCAGCGTACTCGGCACAGATACGCAGTATTTT. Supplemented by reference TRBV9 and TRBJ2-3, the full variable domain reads DSGVTQTPKHLITATGQRVTLRCSPRSGDLSVYWYQQSLDQGLQFLIQYYNGEERAKGNILERFSAQQFPDLHSELNLSSLELGDSALYFCASSVLGTDTQYFGPGTRLTVL.

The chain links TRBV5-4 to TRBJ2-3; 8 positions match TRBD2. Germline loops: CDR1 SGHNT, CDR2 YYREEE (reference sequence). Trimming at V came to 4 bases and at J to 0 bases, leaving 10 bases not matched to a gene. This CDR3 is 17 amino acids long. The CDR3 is CASSPDPSGLSTDTQYF. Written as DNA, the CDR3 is TGTGCCAGCAGCCCCGATCCTAGCGGGCTTAGCACAGATACGCAGTATTTT.

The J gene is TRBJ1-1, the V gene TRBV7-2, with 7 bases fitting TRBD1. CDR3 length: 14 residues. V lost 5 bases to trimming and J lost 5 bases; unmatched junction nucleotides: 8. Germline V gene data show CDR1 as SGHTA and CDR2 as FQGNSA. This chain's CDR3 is CASSLTGVGTEAFF. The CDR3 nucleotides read TGTGCCAGCAGCCTAACAGGGGTGGGAACTGAAGCTTTCTTT. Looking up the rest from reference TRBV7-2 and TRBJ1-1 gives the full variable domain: GAGVSQSPSNKVTEKGKDVELRCDPISGHTALYWYRQSLGQGLEFLIYFQGNSAPDKSGLPSDRFSAERTGGSVSTLTIQRTQQEDSAVYLCASSLTGVGTEAFFGQGTRLTVV.

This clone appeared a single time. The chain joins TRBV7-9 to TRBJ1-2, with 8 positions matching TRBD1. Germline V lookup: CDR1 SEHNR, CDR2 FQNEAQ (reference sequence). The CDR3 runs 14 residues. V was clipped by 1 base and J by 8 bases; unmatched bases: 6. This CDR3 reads CASSLEQGVGGYTF. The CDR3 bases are TGTGCCAGCAGCTTAGAACAGGGGGTAGGAGGCTACACCTTC.

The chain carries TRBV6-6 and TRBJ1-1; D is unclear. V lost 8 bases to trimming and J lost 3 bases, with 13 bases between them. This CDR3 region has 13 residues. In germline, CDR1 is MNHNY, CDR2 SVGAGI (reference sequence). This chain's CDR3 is CASCRSTDTEAFF. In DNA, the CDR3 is TGTGCCAGCTGCCGGAGTACGGACACTGAAGCTTTCTTT.

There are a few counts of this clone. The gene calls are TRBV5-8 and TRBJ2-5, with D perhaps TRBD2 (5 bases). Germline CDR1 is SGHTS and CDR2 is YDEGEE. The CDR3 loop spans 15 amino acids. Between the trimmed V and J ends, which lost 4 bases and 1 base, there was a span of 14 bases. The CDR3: CASSPRAGTQETQYF. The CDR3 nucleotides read TGTGCCAGCAGCCCGAGGGCGGGCACCCAAGAGACCCAGTACTTC.

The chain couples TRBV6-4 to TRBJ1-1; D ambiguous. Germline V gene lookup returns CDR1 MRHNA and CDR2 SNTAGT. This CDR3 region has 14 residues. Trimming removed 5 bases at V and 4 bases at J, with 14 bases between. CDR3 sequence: CASSPGMGGTEAFF. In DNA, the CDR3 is TGTGCCAGCAGTCCCGGGATGGGTGGCACTGAAGCTTTCTTT.

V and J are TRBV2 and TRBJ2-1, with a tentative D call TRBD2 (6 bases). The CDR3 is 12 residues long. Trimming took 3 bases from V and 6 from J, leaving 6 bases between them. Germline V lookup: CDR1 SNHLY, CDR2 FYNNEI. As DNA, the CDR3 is TGTGCCAGCAGTGATAGCGGCAATGAGCAGTTCTTC. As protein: CASSDSGNEQFF.

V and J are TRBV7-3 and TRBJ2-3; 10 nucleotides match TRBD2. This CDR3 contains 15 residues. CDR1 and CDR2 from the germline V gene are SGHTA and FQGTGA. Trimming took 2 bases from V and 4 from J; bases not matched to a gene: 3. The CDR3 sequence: CASSLGGTSADTQYF. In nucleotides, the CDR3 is TGTGCCAGCAGCTTAGGAGGGACTAGCGCAGATACGCAGTATTTT.

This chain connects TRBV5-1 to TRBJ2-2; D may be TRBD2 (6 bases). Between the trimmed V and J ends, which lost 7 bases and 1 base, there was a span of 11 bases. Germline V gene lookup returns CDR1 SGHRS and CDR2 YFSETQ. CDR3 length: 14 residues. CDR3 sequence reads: CASGPSVNTGELFF. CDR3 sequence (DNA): TGCGCCAGCGGGCCTAGCGTGAACACCGGGGAGCTGTTTTTT.

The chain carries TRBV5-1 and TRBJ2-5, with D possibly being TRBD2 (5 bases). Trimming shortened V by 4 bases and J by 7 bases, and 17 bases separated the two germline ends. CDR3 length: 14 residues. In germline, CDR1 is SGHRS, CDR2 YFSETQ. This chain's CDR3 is CASSRAGDGGTQYF. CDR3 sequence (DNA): TGCGCCAGCAGCCGGGCTGGGGATGGAGGGACCCAGTACTTC.

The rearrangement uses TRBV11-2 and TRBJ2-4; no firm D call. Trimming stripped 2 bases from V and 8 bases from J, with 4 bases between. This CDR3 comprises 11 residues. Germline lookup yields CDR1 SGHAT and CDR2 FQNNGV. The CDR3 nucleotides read TGTGCCAGCAGCTTATCGGACATTCAGTACTTC. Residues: CASSLSDIQYF.

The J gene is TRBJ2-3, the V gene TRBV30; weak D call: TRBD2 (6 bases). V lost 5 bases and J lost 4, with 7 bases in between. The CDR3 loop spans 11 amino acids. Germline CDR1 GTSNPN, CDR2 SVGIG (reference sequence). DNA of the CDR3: TGTGCCTGGGGGGAGGCAGATACGCAGTATTTT. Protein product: CAWGEADTQYF.

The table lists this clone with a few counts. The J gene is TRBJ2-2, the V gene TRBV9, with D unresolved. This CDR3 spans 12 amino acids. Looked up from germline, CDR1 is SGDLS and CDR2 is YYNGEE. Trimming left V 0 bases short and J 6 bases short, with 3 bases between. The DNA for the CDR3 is TGTGCCAGCAGCGTAGTAGCCGGGGAGCTGTTTTTT. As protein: CASSVVAGELFF.

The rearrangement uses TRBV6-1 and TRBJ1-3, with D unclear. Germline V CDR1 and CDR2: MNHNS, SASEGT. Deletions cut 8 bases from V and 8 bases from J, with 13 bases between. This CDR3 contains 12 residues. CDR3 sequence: CASWWVRDTIYF. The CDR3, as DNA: TGTGCCAGCTGGTGGGTTCGGGACACCATATATTTT.